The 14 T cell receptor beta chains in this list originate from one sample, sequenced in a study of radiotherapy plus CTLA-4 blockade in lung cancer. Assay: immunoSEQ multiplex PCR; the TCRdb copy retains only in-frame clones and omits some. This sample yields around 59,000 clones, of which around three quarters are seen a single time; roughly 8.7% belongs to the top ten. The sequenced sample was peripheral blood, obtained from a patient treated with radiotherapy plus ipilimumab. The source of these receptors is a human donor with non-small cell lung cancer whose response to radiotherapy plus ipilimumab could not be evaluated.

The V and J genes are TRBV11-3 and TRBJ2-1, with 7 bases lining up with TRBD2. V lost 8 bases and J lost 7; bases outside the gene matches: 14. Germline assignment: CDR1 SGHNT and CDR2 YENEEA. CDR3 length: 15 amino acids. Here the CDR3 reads CASALGGSPLNEQFF. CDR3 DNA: TGTGCCAGCGCCCTGGGGGGGAGCCCCCTAAATGAGCAGTTCTTC.

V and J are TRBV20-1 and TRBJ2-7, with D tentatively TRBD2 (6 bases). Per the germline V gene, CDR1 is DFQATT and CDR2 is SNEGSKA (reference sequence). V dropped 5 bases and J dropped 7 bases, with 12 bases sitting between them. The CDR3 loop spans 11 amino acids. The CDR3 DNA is TGCAGTGCTCAACTTCGGGGGGAGCAGTACTTC. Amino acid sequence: CSAQLRGEQYF.

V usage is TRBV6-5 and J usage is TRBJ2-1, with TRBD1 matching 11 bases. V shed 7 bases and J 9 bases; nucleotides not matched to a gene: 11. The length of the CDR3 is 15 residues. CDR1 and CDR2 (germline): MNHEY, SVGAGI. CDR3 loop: CASIEDGTGGSEQFF. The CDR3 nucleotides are TGTGCCAGCATAGAAGACGGGACAGGGGGAAGTGAGCAGTTCTTC.

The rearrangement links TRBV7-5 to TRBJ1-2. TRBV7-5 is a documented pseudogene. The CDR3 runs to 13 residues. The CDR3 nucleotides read TGTGCCAGAAGCCCCCAGGAGGGCTATGGCTACACCTTC. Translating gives CARSPQEGYGYTF.

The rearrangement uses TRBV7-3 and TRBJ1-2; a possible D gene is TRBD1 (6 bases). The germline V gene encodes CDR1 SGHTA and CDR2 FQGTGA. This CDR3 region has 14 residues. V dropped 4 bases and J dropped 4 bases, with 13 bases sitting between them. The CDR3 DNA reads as TGTGCCAGCAGCTGGGGAGGGGGTAGCTATGGCTACACCTTC. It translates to CASSWGGGSYGYTF.

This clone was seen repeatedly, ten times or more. The CDR3 DNA reads TGCGCCAGCAGCCGACGGACAGGGGCGAACACTGAAGCTTTCTTT. Residues: CASSRRTGANTEAFF. The chain recombines TRBV5-1 with TRBJ1-1, with 9 bases that match TRBD1. CDR3 length equals 15 residues. Unmatched junction bases numbered 5, after V lost 4 bases and J lost 1 base. Germline V gene data show CDR1 as SGHRS and CDR2 as YFSETQ.

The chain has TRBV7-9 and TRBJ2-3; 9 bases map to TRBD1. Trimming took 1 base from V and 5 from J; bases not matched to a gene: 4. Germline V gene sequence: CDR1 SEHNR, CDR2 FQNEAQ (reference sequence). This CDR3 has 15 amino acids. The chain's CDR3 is CASSLGDREIDTQYF. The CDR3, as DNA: TGTGCCAGCAGCTTAGGGGACAGGGAGATAGATACGCAGTATTTT.

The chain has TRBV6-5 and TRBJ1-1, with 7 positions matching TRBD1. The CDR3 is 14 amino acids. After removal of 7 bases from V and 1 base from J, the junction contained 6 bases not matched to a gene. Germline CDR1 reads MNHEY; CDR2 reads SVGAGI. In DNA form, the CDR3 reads TGTGCCAGCAAAAGACAGGGTGAGAACACTGAAGCTTTCTTT. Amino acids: CASKRQGENTEAFF.

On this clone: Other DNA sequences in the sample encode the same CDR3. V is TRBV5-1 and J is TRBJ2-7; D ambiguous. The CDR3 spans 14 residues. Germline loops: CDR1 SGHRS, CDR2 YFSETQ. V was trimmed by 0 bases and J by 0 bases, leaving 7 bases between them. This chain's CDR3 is CASSLGGSSYEQYF. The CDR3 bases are TGCGCCAGCAGCTTGGGCGGCAGCTCCTACGAGCAGTACTTC.

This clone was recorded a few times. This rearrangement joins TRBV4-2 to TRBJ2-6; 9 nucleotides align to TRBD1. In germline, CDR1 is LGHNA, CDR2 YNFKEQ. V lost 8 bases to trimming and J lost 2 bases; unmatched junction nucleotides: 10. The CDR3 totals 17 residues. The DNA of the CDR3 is TGTGCCAGCGCGGACAGGGGCGGCGAAACTGGGGCCAACGTCCTGACTTTC. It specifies CASADRGGETGANVLTF.

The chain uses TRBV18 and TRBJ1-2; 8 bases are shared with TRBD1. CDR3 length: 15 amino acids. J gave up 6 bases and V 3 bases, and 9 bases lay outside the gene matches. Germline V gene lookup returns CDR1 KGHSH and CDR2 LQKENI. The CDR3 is CASSPRTGFDDGYTF. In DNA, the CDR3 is TGTGCCAGCTCACCCCGGACAGGGTTTGATGATGGCTACACCTTC.

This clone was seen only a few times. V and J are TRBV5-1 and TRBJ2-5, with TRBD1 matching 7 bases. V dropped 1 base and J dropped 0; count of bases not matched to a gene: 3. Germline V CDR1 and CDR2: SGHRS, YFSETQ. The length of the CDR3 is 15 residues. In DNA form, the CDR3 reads TGCGCCAGCAGCTTGCGAGGGACAGACCAAGAGACCCAGTACTTC. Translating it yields CASSLRGTDQETQYF. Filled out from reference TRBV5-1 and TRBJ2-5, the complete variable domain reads KAGVTQTPRYLIKTRGQQVTLSCSPISGHRSVSWYQQTPGQGLQFLFEYFSETQRNKGNFPGRFSGRQFSNSRSEMNVSTLELGDSALYLCASSLRGTDQETQYFGPGTRLLVL.

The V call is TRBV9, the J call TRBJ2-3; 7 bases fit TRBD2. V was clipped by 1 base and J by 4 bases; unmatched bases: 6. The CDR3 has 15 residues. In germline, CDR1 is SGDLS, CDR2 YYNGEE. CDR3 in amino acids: CASSVRSGFSDTQYF. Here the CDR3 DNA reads TGTGCCAGCAGCGTACGTAGCGGGTTTTCAGATACGCAGTATTTT.

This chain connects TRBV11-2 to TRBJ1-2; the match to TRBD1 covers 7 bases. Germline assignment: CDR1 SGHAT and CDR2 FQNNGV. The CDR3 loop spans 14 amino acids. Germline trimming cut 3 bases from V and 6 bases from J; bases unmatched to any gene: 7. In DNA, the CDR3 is TGTGCCAGCAGCTTGGCCCCGACAGGGAATGGCTACACCTTC. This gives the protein CASSLAPTGNGYTF.